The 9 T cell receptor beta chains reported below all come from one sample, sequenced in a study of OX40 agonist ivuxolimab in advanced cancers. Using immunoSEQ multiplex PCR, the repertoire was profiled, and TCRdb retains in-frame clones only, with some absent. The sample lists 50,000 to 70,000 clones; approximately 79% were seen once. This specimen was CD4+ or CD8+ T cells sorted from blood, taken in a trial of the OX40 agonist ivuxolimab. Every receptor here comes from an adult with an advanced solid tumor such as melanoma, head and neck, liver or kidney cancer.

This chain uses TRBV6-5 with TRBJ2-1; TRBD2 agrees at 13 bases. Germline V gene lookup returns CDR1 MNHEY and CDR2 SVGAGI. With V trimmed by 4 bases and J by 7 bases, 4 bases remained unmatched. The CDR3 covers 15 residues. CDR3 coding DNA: TGTGCCAGCAGTTTACTAGCGGGGGGGCGAAATGAGCAGTTCTTC. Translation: CASSLLAGGRNEQFF.

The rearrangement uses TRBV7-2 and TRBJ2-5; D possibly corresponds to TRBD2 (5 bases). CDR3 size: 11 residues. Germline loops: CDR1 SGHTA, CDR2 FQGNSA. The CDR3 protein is CADPEVKTQYF. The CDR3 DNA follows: TGTGCTGACCCGGAGGTGAAGACCCAGTACTTC.

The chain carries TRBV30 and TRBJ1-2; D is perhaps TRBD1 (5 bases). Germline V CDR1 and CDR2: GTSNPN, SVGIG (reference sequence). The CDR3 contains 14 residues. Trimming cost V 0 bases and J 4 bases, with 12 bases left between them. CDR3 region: CAWSVIRAGYGYTF. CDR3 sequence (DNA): TGTGCCTGGAGTGTGATCAGGGCGGGCTATGGCTACACCTTC.

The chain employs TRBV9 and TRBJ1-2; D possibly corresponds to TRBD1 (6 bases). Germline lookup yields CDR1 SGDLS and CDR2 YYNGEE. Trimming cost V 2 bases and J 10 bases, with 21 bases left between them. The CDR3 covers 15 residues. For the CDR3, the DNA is TGTGCCAGCAGCGTTTCTGTTTCAGGGGTCCTCTTCTACACCTTC. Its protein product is CASSVSVSGVLFYTF.

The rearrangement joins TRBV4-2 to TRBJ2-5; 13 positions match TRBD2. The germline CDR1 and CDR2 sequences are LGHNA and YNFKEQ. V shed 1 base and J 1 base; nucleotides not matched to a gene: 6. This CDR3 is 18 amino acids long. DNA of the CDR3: TGTGCCAGCAGCCAAGCCTCTGGACTAGCGGGAGTCCAAGAGACCCAGTACTTC. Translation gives CASSQASGLAGVQETQYF.

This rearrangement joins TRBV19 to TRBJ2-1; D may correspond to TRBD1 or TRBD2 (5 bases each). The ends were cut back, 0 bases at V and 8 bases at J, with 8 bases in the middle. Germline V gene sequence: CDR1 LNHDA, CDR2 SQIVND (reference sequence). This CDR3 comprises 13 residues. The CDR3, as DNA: TGTGCCAGTAGTATAGATCGAGGGGATGAGCAGTTCTTC. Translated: CASSIDRGDEQFF.

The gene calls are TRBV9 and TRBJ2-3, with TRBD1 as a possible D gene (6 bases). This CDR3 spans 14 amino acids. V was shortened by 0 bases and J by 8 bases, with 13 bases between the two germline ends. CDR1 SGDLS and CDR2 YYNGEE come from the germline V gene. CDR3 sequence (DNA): TGTGCCAGCAGCGTAGAAGGGGGTCTGGGTACGCAGTATTTT. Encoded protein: CASSVEGGLGTQYF.

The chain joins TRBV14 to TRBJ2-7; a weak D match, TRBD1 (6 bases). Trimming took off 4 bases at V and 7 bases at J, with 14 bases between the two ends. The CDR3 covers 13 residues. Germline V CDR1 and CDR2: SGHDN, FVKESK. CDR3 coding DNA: TGTGCCAGCAGCCCCGAACAGGGTTTTGAGCAGTACTTC. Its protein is CASSPEQGFEQYF. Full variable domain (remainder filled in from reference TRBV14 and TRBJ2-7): EAGVTQFPSHSVIEKGQTVTLRCDPISGHDNLYWYRRVMGKEIKFLLHFVKESKQDESGMPNNRFLAERTGGTYSTLKVQPAELEDSGVYFCASSPEQGFEQYFGPGTRLTVT.

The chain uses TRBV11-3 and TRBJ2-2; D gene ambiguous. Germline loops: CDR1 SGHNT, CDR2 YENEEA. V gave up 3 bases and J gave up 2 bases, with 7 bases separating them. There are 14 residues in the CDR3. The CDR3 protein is CASSFLGNTGELFF. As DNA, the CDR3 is TGTGCCAGCAGCTTTCTAGGCAACACCGGGGAGCTGTTTTTT.